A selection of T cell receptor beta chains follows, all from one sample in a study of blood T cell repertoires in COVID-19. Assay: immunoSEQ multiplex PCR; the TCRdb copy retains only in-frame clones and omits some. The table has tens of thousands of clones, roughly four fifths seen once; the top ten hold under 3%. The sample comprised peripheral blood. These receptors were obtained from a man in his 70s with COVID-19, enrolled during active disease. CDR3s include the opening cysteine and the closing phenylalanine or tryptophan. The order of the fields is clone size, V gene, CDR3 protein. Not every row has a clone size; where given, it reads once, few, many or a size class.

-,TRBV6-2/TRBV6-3,CASSYDDRGPVISNQPQHF
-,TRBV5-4,CASSLGQGGTYGYTF
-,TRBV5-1,CASSLGGRADTQYF
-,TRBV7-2,CASSFDRNEKLFF
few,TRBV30,CAWRIERGVYSYEQYF
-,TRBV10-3,CAISGDRGGYNSPLHF
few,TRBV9,CASSVTGGVRNTEAFF
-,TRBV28,CASISDREVEKLFF
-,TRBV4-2,CASSPGSGLSAAQYF
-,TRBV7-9,CASSKQGTITEAFF
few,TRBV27,CASSPSRSGAPSGELFF
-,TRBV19,CASSISGSEATQYF
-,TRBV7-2,CASSLGPPTYEQYF
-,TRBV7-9,CASSLAGRDEQYF
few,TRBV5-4,CASSPTPIRLSYEQYF
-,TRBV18,CASSPGTSGSFYNEQFF
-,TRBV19,CASSLDRYDYGYTF
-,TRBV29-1,CSVLYTGELFF
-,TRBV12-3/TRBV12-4,CASGQTYGYTF
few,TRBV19,CASSMGLTYNEQFF
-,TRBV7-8,CASTPLPDRANYGYTF
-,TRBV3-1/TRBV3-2,CASLETGNTEAFF
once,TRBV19,CASSPRGGFTDTQYF
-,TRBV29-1,CSVPISGGLETQYF
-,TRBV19,CASSFSYNEQFF